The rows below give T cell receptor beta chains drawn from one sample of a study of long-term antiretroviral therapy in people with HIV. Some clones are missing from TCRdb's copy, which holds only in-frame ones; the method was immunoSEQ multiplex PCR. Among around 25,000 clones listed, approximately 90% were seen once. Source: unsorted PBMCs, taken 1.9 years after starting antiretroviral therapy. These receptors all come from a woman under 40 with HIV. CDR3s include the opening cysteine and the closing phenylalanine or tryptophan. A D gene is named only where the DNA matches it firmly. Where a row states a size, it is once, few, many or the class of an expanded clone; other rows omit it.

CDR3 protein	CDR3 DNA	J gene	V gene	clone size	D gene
CAISQVWGQRNSEAFF	TGTGCCATCAGTCAGGTGTGGGGCCAAAGAAACTCTGAAGCTTTCTTT	TRBJ1-1	TRBV10-3	.	.
CASSEGQLKETQYF	TGTGCCAGCAGTGAGGGACAACTAAAAGAGACCCAGTACTTC	TRBJ2-5	TRBV2	.	.
CASMRSSGVSYNEQFF	TGTGCCAGCATGCGATCTAGCGGGGTCTCCTACAATGAGCAGTTCTTC	TRBJ2-1	TRBV25-1	.	TRBD2
CASSEDRGAHYEQYF	TGTGCCAGCAGTGAAGACCGGGGGGCGCATTACGAGCAGTACTTC	TRBJ2-7	TRBV6-1	.	.
CASSLGPGAVGAAGYTF	TGTGCCAGCAGCCTAGGACCGGGGGCTGTCGGAGCGGCGGGCTACACCTTC	TRBJ1-2	TRBV5-5	.	.
CASSWRVSPDGELFF	TGTGCCAGCAGCTGGAGGGTATCCCCGGACGGGGAGCTGTTTTTT	TRBJ2-2	TRBV7-8	.	.
CASSSSTSGGADTQYF	TGCGCCAGCAGCTCGAGCACTAGCGGGGGGGCAGATACGCAGTATTTT	TRBJ2-3	TRBV5-1	.	TRBD2
CASSLGGVVGYTF	TGCGCCAGCAGCTTGGGAGGGGTAGTTGGCTACACCTTC	TRBJ1-2	TRBV5-1	.	.
CASSFSGGLTYEQYF	TGTGCCAGCAGTTTTAGCGGGGGCCTCACCTACGAGCAGTACTTC	TRBJ2-7	TRBV6-5	once	TRBD2
CASSSLGGYTF	TGTGCCAGCAGCTCTCTTGGTGGCTACACCTTC	TRBJ1-2	TRBV7-2	few	.
CASSQTTASSYNSPLHF	TGCGCCAGCAGTCAAACGACCGCCAGCTCCTATAATTCACCCCTCCACTTT	TRBJ1-6	TRBV5-1	.	.
CASRGDRSQQPQHF	TGTGCCAGTAGGGGGGACAGATCACAGCAGCCCCAGCATTTT	TRBJ1-5	TRBV19	.	TRBD1
CAPADTQYF	TGTGCCCCGGCAGATACGCAGTATTTT	TRBJ2-3	TRBV19	.	.
CASTLSRNTEAFF	TGTGCCAGCACATTATCCCGGAACACTGAAGCTTTCTTT	TRBJ1-1	TRBV6-1	.	.
CASRVGGHTDTQYF	TGTGCCAGCAGGGTGGGGGGACACACAGATACGCAGTATTTT	TRBJ2-3	TRBV5-4	.	.
CASSLINYEQYF	TGTGCCAGCAGCCTCATCAACTACGAGCAGTACTTC	TRBJ2-7	TRBV14	.	.
CAWSDGQSGTEAFF	TGTGCCTGGAGCGATGGACAGTCCGGCACTGAAGCTTTCTTT	TRBJ1-1	TRBV30	.	.
CASMEAYGYTF	TGTGCCAGCATGGAAGCCTATGGCTACACCTTC	TRBJ1-2	TRBV6-6	.	.
CASSEQWAATYLDTQYF	TGTGCCAGCAGTGAACAGTGGGCAGCAACGTACTTAGATACGCAGTATTTT	TRBJ2-3	TRBV6-1	.	.
CAITSQGGGYTF	TGTGCCATCACCTCCCAAGGGGGGGGCTACACCTTC	TRBJ1-2	TRBV10-3	.	.
CASSFQGSGNTIYF	TGTGCCAGCAGCTTTCAGGGTTCTGGAAACACCATATATTTT	TRBJ1-3	TRBV7-2	.	.
CASSPMRVYGGGSYEQYF	TGTGCCAGCAGCCCTATGAGGGTTTACGGCGGCGGATCCTACGAGCAGTACTTC	TRBJ2-7	TRBV14	.	.